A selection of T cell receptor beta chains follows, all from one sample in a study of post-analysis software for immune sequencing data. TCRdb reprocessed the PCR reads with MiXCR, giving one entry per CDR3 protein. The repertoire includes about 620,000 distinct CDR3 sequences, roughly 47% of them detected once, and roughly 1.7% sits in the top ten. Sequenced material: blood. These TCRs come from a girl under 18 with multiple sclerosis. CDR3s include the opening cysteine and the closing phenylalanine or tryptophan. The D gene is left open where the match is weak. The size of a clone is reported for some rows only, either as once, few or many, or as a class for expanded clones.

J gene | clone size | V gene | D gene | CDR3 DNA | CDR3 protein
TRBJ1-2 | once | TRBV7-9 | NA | TGTGCCAGCAGTTTGGACGGAGGGATGCTCTATGGCTACACCTTC | CASSLDGGMLYGYTF
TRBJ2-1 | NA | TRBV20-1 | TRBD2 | TGCAGTGCTAGATCCTTAGCGGGGAGTTCCTACAATGAGCAGTTCTTC | CSARSLAGSSYNEQFF
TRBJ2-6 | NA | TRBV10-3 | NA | TGTGCCATCAGTGAAACCTACGCCGGACTCCGCTCTGGGGCCAACGTCCTGACTTTC | CAISETYAGLRSGANVLTF
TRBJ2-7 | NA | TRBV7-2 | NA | TGTGCCAGCAGCTTAGGGGGGGGCGGGAACTCCTACGAGCAGTACTTC | CASSLGGGGNSYEQYF
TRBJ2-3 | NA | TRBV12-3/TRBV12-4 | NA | TGTGCCAGCAGGGAGGCAGATACGCAGTATTTT | CASREADTQYF
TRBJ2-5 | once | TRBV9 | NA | TGTGCCAGCAGCGTAGCCGACAAGGAGTACCAAGAGACCCAGTACTTC | CASSVADKEYQETQYF
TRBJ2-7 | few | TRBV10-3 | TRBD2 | TGTGCCATCAGTGCGTCACTAGCGGGAGAAGAGCAGTACTTC | CAISASLAGEEQYF
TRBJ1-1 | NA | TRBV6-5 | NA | TGTGCCAGCAGTCCCCTCGACACCTTCGAAGCTTTCTTT | CASSPLDTFEAFF
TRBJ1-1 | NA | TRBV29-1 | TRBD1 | TGCAGCGTTGGGGTAAAGGGGACAGGGGACACTGAAGCTTTCTTT | CSVGVKGTGDTEAFF
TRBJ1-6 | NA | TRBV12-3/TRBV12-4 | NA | TGTGCCAGCAGCAAGGGACACCCCAATTCACCCCTCCACTTT | CASSKGHPNSPLHF
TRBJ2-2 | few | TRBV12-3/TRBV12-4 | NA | TGTGCCAGCTCCACAGCGAACACCGGGGAGCTGTTTTTT | CASSTANTGELFF
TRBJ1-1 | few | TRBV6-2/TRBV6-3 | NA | TGTGCCAGCAGCCAGGGATTTATGAACACTGAAGCTTTCTTT | CASSQGFMNTEAFF
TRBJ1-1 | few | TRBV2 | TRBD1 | TGTGCCAGCAGGAGGCCTGGACAGGGTACTGAAGCTTTCTTT | CASRRPGQGTEAFF
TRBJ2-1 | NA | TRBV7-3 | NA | TGTGCCAGCAGCTTGGCGGGCCGACCATACAATGAGCAGTTCTTC | CASSLAGRPYNEQFF
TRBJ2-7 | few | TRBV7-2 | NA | TGTGCCAGCAGCTTACAGCTGCGCGGACACCGTATCCCCTACGAGCAGTACTTC | CASSLQLRGHRIPYEQYF
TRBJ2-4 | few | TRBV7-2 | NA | TGTGCCAGCAGCTTAGGGAGGGGGATAAACATTCAGTACTTC | CASSLGRGINIQYF
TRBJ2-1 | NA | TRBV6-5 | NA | TGTGCCAGCAGTTACTCGAGAGGGGAAGAGACCCAGTTCTTC | CASSYSRGEETQFF
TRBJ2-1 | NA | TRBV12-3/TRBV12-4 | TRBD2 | TGTGCCAGCAGTTTAGGGGCACTAGCGAGCTCCTACAATGAGCAGTTCTTC | CASSLGALASSYNEQFF
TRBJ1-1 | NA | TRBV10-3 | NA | TGTGCCATCAGTGACGGCAGATACACTGAAGCTTTCTTT | CAISDGRYTEAFF
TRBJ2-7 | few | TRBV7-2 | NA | TGTGCCAGCAGCTTAATTGGACAATCAGACTACGAGCAGTACTTC | CASSLIGQSDYEQYF
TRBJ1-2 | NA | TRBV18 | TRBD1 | TGTGCCAGCTCCGGGACAGGGGGATCGGTTGGCTACACCTTC | CASSGTGGSVGYTF
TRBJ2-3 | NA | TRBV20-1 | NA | TGCAGTGCTAGAGTCCAGGGGATAAGGGCAGATACGCAGTATTTT | CSARVQGIRADTQYF
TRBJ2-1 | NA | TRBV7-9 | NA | TGTGCCAGCAGCTCCTTTGGGGACGAGCACTCCTACAATGAGCAGTTCTTC | CASSSFGDEHSYNEQFF
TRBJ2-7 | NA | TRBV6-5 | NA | TGTGCCAGCAGGCGCTGGGAACAGGTAGCCTACGAGCAGTACTTC | CASRRWEQVAYEQYF
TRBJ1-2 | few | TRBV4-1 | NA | TGCGCCAGCAGCCAAGCGTCCAGTTATAACTATGGCTACACCTTC | CASSQASSYNYGYTF
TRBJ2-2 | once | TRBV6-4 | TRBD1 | TGTGCCAGCAGTCCCGGGACAGGGGGCGACACCGGGGAGCTGTTTTTT | CASSPGTGGDTGELFF
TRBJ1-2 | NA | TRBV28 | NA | TGTGCCAGCAGTTTTAAGGGCCGCGGCTACACCTTC | CASSFKGRGYTF
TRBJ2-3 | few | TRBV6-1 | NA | TGTGCCAGCAGTGTCGAGGGTTCCGGCGCAGATACGCAGTATTTT | CASSVEGSGADTQYF
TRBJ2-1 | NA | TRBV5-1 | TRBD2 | TGCGCCAGCAGCTTGGTAGTTGAGCGGGGTGAGCAGTTCTTC | CASSLVVERGEQFF
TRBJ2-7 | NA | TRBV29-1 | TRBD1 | TGCAGCGTCCATTCCGGGACAGGGAATACCTACGAGCAGTACTTC | CSVHSGTGNTYEQYF
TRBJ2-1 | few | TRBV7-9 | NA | TGTGCCAGCAGCTTAGGGGCGGGGTACAATGAGCAGTTCTTC | CASSLGAGYNEQFF
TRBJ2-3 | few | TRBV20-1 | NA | TGCAGTGCCCCCGTAAGCGGGAGCACAGATACGCAGTATTTT | CSAPVSGSTDTQYF
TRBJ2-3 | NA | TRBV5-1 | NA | TGCGCCAGCAGCTTTTCAGGGTCGCAGGGCACAGATACGCAGTATTTT | CASSFSGSQGTDTQYF
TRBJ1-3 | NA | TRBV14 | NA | TGTGCCAGCAGCCAACGTGGTTCTGGAAACACCATATATTTT | CASSQRGSGNTIYF
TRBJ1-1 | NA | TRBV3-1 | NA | TGTGCCAGCAGCCAAGGCGGGAAGAACACTGAAGCTTTCTTT | CASSQGGKNTEAFF
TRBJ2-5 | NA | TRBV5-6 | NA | TGTGCCAGCAGTTGGGACTTACAAGAGACCCAGTACTTC | CASSWDLQETQYF
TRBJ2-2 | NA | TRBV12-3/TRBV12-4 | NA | TGTGCCAGCACCCTGGTCCCCGGGGAGCTGTTTTTT | CASTLVPGELFF
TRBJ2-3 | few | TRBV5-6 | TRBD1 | TGTGCCAGCAGCGACCCGTTGGACAGGGGGAATACGCAGTATTTT | CASSDPLDRGNTQYF
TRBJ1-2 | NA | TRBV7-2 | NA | TGTGCCAGCAGCTTAGCGGGCAGGGGCTATGGCTACACCTTC | CASSLAGRGYGYTF
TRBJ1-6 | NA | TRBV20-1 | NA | TGCAGTGCTGCAGGGAAGGATTCACCCCTCCACTTT | CSAAGKDSPLHF
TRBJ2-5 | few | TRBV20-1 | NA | TGCAGTGCTAGAGATAAAGCTCAAGAGACCCAGTACTTC | CSARDKAQETQYF
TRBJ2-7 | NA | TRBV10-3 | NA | TGTGCCATCAGGGACGAGGGACACCCCTACGAGCAGTACTTC | CAIRDEGHPYEQYF
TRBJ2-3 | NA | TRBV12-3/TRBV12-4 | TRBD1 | TGTGCCAGCAGTGCCCGGACAGGGACTAGCACAGATACGCAGTATTTT | CASSARTGTSTDTQYF
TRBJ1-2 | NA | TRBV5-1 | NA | TGCGCCAGCAGCTCGGAGGACAGCTATGGCTACACCTTC | CASSSEDSYGYTF
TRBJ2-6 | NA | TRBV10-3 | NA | TGTGCCATCAGTGACCCTGTAGGGGCCAACGTCCTGACTTTC | CAISDPVGANVLTF
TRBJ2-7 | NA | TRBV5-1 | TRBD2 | TGCGCCAGCAGCAGGTCCGGGCTAGCGGTCGTCTACGAGCAGTACTTC | CASSRSGLAVVYEQYF
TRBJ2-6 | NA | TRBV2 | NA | TGTGCCAGCAGTGGGGGCTCCGGGGCCAACGTCCTGACTTTC | CASSGGSGANVLTF
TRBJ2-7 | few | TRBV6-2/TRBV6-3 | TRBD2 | TGTGCCAGCAGTTACTCGAACAGGCCGGGAGGGGTCTACGAGCAGTACTTC | CASSYSNRPGGVYEQYF